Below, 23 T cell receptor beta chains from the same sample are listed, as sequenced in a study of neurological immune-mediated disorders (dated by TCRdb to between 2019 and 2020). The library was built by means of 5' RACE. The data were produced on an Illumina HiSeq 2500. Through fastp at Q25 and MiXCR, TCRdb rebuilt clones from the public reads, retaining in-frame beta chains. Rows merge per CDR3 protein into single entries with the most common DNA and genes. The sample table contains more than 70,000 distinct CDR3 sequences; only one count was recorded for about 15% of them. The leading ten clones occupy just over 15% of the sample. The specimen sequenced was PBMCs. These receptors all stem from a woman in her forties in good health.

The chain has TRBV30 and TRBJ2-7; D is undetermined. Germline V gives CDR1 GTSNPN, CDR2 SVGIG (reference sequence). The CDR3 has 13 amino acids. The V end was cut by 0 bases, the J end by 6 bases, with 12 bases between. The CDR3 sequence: CAWSVDERTEQYF. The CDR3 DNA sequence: TGTGCCTGGAGTGTAGATGAGAGAACCGAGCAGTACTTC. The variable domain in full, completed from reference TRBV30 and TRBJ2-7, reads SQTIHQWPATLVQPVGSPLSLECTVEGTSNPNLYWYRQAAGRGLQLLFYSVGIGQISSEVPQNLSASRPQDRQFILSSKKLLLSDSGFYLCAWSVDERTEQYFGPGTRLTVT.

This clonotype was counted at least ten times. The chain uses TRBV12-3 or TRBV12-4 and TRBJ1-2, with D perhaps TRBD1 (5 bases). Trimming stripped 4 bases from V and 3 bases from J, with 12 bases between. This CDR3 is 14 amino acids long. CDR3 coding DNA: TGTGCCAGCAGTTCGCCAGGGATATACTATGGCTACACCTTC. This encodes CASSSPGIYYGYTF.

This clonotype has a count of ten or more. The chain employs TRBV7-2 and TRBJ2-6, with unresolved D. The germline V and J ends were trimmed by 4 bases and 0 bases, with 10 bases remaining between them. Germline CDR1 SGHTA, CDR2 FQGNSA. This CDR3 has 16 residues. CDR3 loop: CASSSELSSGANVLTF. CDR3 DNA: TGTGCCAGCAGCTCCGAACTGAGCTCTGGGGCCAACGTCCTGACTTTC. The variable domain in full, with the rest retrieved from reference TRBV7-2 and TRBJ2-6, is GAGVSQSPSNKVTEKGKDVELRCDPISGHTALYWYRQSLGQGLEFLIYFQGNSAPDKSGLPSDRFSAERTGGSVSTLTIQRTQQEDSAVYLCASSSELSSGANVLTFGAGSRLTVL.

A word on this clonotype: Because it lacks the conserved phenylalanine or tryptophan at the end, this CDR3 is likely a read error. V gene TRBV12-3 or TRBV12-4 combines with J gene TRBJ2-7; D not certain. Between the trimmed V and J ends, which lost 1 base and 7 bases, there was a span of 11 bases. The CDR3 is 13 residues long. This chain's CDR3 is CASSLGTAEEQYS. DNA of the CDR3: TGTGCCAGCAGTTTAGGAACAGCAGAAGAGCAGTACTCC.

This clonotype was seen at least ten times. The DNA of the CDR3 is TGTGCCAGCAGTTACTCGAATCTCGGGGGGACCACAGATACGCAGTATTTT. Amino acid sequence: CASSYSNLGGTTDTQYF. V gene TRBV6-5 combines with J gene TRBJ2-3, with 7 bases lining up with TRBD2. Germline V gene data show CDR1 as MNHEY and CDR2 as SVGAGI. Trimming took 0 bases from V and 2 from J; bases not matched to a gene: 8. The CDR3 length is 17 residues.

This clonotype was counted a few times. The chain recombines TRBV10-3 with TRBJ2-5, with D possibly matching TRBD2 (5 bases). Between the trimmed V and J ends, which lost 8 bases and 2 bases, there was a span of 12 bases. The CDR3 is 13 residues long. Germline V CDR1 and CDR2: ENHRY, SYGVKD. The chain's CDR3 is CAIGLRGQETQYF. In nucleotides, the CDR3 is TGTGCCATCGGACTGCGAGGACAAGAGACCCAGTACTTC.

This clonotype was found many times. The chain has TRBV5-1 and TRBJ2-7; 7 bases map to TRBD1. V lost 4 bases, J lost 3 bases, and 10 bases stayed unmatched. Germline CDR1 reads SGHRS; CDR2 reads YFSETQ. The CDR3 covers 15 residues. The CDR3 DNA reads TGCGCCAGCAGCCGAGGGGACAGTGAGGACTACGAGCAGTACTTC. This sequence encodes CASSRGDSEDYEQYF.

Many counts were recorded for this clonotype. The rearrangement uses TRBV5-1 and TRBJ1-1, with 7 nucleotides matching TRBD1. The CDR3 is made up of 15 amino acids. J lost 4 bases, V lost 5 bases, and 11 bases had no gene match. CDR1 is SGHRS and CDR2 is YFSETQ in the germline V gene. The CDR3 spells CASSSRLTGLTEAFF. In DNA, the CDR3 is TGCGCCAGCAGTTCACGTTTGACAGGGCTCACTGAAGCTTTCTTT.

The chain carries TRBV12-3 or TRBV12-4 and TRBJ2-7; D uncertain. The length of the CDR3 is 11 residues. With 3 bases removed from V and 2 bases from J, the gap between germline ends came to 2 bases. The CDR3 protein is CASSFAYEQYF. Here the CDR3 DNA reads TGTGCCAGCAGTTTTGCCTACGAGCAGTACTTC.

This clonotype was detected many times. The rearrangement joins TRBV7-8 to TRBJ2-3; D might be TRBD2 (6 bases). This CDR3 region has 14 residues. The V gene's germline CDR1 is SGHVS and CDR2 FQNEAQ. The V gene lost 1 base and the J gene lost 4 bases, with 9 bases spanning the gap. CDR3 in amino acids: CASSLGSSADTQYF. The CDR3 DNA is TGTGCCAGCAGCTTAGGATCTAGCGCAGATACGCAGTATTTT. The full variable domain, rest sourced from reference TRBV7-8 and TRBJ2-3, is GAGVSQSPRYKVAKRGQDVALRCDPISGHVSLFWYQQALGQGPEFLTYFQNEAQLDKSGLPSDRFFAERPEGSVSTLKIQRTQQEDSAVYLCASSLGSSADTQYFGPGTRLTVL.

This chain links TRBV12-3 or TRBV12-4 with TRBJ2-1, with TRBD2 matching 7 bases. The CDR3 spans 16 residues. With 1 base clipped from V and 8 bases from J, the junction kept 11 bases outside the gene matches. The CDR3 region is CASSLDHIGGSDEQFF. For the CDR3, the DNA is TGTGCCAGCAGTTTAGATCATATCGGGGGGTCCGATGAGCAGTTCTTC.

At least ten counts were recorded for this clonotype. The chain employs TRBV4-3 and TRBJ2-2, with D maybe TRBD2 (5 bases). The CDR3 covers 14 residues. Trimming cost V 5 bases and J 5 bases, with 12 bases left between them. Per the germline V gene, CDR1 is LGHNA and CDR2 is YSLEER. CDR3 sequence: CASSKAARTGELFF. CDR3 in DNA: TGCGCCAGCAGCAAAGCGGCAAGGACCGGGGAGCTGTTTTTT.

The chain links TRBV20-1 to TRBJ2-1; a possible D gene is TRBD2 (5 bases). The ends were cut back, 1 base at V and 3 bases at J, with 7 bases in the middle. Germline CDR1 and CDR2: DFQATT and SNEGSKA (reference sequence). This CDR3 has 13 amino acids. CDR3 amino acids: CSARAGNYNEQFF. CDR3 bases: TGCAGTGCTAGAGCGGGAAACTACAATGAGCAGTTCTTC.

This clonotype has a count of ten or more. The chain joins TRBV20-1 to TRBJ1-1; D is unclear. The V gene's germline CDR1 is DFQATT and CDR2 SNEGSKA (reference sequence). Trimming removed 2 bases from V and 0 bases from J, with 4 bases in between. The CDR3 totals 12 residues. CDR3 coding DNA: TGCAGTGCTAGACCCTTGAACACTGAAGCTTTCTTT. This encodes CSARPLNTEAFF.

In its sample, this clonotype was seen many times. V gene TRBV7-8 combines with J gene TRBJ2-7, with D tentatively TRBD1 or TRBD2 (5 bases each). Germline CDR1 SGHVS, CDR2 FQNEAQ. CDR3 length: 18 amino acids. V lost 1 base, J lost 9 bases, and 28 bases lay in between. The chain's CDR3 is CASSLVVLTGDGATGQYF. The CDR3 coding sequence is TGTGCCAGCAGCTTAGTTGTTCTAACCGGGGACGGAGCGACCGGGCAGTACTTC.

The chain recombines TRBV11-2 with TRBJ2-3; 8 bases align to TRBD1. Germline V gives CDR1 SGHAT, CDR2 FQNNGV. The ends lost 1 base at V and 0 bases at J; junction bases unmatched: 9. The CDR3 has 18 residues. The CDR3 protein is CASSLGKMDRASTDTQYF. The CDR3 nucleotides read TGTGCCAGCAGCTTAGGGAAAATGGACAGGGCAAGCACAGATACGCAGTATTTT.

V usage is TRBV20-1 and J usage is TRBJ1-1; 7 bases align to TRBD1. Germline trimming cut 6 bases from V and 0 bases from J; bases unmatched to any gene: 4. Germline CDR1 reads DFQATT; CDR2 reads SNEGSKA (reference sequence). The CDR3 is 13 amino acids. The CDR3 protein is CSAPTGMNTEAFF. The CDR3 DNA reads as TGCAGTGCGCCGACAGGGATGAACACTGAAGCTTTCTTT.

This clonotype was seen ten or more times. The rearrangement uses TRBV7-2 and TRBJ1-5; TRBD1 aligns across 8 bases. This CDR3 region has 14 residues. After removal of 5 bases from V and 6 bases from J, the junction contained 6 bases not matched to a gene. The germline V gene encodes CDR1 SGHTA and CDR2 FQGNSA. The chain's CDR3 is CASSAGGGGQPQHF. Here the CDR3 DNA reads TGTGCCAGCAGCGCAGGGGGCGGTGGTCAGCCCCAGCATTTT.

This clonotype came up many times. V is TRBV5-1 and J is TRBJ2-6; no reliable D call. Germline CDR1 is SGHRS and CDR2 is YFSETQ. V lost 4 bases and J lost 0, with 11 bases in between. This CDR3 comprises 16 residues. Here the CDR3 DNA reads TGCGCCAGCAGCCCGCTAGTCATCTCTGGGGCCAACGTCCTGACTTTC. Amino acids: CASSPLVISGANVLTF.

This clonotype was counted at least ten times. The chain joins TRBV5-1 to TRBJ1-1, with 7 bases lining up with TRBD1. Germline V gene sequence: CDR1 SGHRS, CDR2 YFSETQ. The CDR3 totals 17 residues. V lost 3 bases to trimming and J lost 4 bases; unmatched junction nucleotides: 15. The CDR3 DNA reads TGCGCCAGCAGCTCGAGCGGCCGGGACAGCGACTTCACTGAAGCTTTCTTT. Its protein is CASSSSGRDSDFTEAFF. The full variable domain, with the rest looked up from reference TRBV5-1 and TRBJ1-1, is KAGVTQTPRYLIKTRGQQVTLSCSPISGHRSVSWYQQTPGQGLQFLFEYFSETQRNKGNFPGRFSGRQFSNSRSEMNVSTLELGDSALYLCASSSSGRDSDFTEAFFGQGTRLTVV.

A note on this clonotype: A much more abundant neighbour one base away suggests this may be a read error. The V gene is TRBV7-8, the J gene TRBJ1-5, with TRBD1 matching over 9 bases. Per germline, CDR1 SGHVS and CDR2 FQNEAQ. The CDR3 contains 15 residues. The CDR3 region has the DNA TGTGCCAGCAGCTACACAGGGGGCTCGGGACAGCCCCGGCATTTT. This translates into CASSYTGGSGQPRHF.

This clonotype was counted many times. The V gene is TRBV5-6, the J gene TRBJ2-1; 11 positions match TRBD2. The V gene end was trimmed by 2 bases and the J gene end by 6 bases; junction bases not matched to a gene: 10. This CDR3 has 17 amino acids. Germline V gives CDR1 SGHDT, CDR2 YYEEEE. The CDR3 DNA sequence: TGTGCCAGCAGCTTCCGGACTAGCGGGTTCGGACGCAATGAGCAGTTCTTC. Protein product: CASSFRTSGFGRNEQFF.

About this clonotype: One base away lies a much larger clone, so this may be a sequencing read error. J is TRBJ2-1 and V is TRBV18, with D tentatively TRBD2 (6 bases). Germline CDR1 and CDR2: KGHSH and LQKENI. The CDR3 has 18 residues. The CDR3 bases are TGTGCCAGCTCATCCTTGGGTCCAGCCAGGGAGGTCTACAATGACCAGTTCTTC. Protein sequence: CASSSLGPAREVYNDQFF.